Following are 10 T cell receptor beta chains from one sample sequenced in a study of T-cell memory formation after mild COVID-19. TCRdb redid the calling of the 5' RACE reads with MiXCR, one entry per CDR3 protein. Counted here are approximately 480,000 distinct CDR3 sequences, 15% to 20% occurring once; the ten biggest clones make up roughly an eighth. Material: PBMCs or a T cell subset sorted from them (not recorded which). The receptors were gathered from an adult woman who had mild COVID-19 (a few samples of this study predate the infection). Cell type and time point are not known.

V is TRBV12-3 or TRBV12-4 and J is TRBJ1-5; 9 positions match TRBD1. V lost 1 base, J lost 4 bases, and 5 bases stayed unmatched. The CDR3 consists of 16 residues. The CDR3 region has the DNA TGTGCCAGCAGTTTAGACAGGGGGCCGATAAATCAGCCCCAGCATTTT. As protein: CASSLDRGPINQPQHF.

The J gene is TRBJ2-5, the V gene TRBV20-1; 7 bases are shared with TRBD1. This CDR3 is 14 amino acids long. The V gene's germline CDR1 is DFQATT and CDR2 SNEGSKA (reference sequence). V trimming: 6 bases; J trimming: 1 base; junction bases outside the gene matches: 8. The CDR3 DNA sequence: TGCAGTGCCTCTGGACAGGCTAGCCAAGAGACCCAGTACTTC. Translating it yields CSASGQASQETQYF.

This clonotype appeared many times. The chain uses TRBV18 and TRBJ2-5; D is undetermined. CDR3 length: 13 residues. The germline CDR1 and CDR2 sequences are KGHSH and LQKENI. The V end was cut by 3 bases, the J end by 3 bases, with 8 bases between. The CDR3 DNA reads as TGTGCCAGCTCACCGAGGCAGGAAGAGACCCAGTACTTC. Amino acid sequence: CASSPRQEETQYF. The entire variable domain, with the rest obtained from reference TRBV18 and TRBJ2-5, is as follows: NAGVMQNPRHLVRRRGQEARLRCSPMKGHSHVYWYRQLPEEGLKFMVYLQKENIIDESGMPKERFSAEFPKEGPSILRIQQVVRGDSAAYFCASSPRQEETQYFGPGTRLLVL.

V usage is TRBV19 and J usage is TRBJ1-6; D gene ambiguous. This CDR3 is built from 14 residues. In germline, CDR1 is LNHDA, CDR2 SQIVND (reference sequence). With 7 bases removed from V and 8 bases from J, the gap between germline ends came to 15 bases. CDR3 DNA sequence: TGTGCCAGTAATCTTTGGGCCAGAGATTCACCCCTCCACTTT. Translated, it gives CASNLWARDSPLHF.

This chain connects TRBV12-3 or TRBV12-4 to TRBJ1-6; D ambiguous. V shed 1 base and J shed 4 bases, with 5 bases lying between them. The CDR3 totals 14 residues. The CDR3 DNA sequence: TGTGCCAGCAGTTTAGTAGCTTATAATTCACCCCTCCACTTT. The encoded protein is CASSLVAYNSPLHF.

In this sample, this clonotype turned up a few times. The chain recombines TRBV23-1 with TRBJ2-5, with D unclear. TRBV23-1 is sorted into the ORF group, with uncertain function. The CDR3 runs to 15 residues. V gave up 0 bases and J gave up 1 base, with 9 bases separating them. The CDR3 DNA sequence: TGCGCCAGCAGTCAATCACGGCTGCTCCAAGAGACCCAGTACTTC. As protein: CASSQSRLLQETQYF.

The rearrangement uses TRBV10-3 and TRBJ1-2; tentatively, D is TRBD1 (5 bases). The CDR3 spans 12 residues. Per the germline V gene, CDR1 is ENHRY and CDR2 is SYGVKD. V dropped 6 bases and J dropped 5 bases, with 10 bases sitting between them. CDR3 DNA sequence: TGTGCCATCAGGTCCTCAGGGTATGGCTACACCTTC. Translating it yields CAIRSSGYGYTF.

This clonotype appeared a few times. V is TRBV5-1 and J is TRBJ2-3, with D unresolved. The CDR3 covers 13 residues. The ends were cut back, 4 bases at V and 1 base at J, with 7 bases in the middle. Per germline, CDR1 SGHRS and CDR2 YFSETQ. CDR3 nucleotides: TGCGCCAGCAGCCATGAGGGCACAGATACGCAGTATTTT. Translating it yields CASSHEGTDTQYF.

This clonotype came up a few times. The chain uses TRBV7-2 and TRBJ1-2; 7 nucleotides line up with TRBD1. This CDR3 has 12 amino acids. V lost 5 bases and J lost 10; bases outside the gene matches: 7. Germline CDR1 and CDR2: SGHTA and FQGNSA. This CDR3 is CASSPPTGTYTF. Written as DNA, the CDR3 is TGTGCCAGCAGCCCGCCGACAGGGACCTACACCTTC.

This chain links TRBV6-2 or TRBV6-3 with TRBJ1-5; 7 bases fit TRBD1. The V and J ends lost 4 bases and 1 base, in that order; junction bases with no gene match: 4. The CDR3 loop spans 15 amino acids. Germline CDR1 is MNHEY and CDR2 is SVGEGT. CDR3 in amino acids: CASSSWDRSNQPQHF. In DNA form, the CDR3 reads TGTGCCAGCAGTTCCTGGGACAGAAGCAATCAGCCCCAGCATTTT.